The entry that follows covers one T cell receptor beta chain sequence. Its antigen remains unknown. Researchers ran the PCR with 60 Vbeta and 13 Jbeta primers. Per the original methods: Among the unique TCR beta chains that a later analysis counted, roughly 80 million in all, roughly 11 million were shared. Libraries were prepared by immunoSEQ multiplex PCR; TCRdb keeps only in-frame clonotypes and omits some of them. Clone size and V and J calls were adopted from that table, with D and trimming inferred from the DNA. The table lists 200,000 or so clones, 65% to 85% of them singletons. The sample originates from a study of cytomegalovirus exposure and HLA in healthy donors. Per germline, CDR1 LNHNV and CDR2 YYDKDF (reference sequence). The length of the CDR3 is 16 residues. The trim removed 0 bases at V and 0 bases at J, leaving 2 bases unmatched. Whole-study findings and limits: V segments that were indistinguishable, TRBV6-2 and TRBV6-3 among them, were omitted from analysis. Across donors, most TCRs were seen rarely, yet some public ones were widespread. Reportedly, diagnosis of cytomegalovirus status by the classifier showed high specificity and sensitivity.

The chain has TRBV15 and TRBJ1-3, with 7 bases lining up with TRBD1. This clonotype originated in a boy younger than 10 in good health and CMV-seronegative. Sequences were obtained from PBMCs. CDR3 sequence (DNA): TGTGCCACCAGCAGAGATAGGGGGCCCTCTGGAAACACCATATATTTT. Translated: CATSRDRGPSGNTIYF.